This T cell receptor beta chain is from a study of a mutant IDH1 vaccine in newly diagnosed glioma. For the study at large: Vaccine dosing followed radiotherapy by 4-6 weeks, or accompanied temozolomide cycles. Radiotherapy, temozolomide, or both had been given previously, and both were given to most. Visit V12 was scheduled at week 35 and visit V13 at week 47.

Germline CDR1 and CDR2: SGHDT and YYEEEE. Trimming pared 1 base from V and 4 bases from J, leaving 9 bases between. The CDR3 contains 13 residues. Remarks on this clone: Its antigen is not identified.

Time point here: week 35, safety follow-up. Each dose of the vaccine consisted of 300 ug of mutant IDH1 20-mer peptide, with topical imiquimod. New IDH1-mutant, ATRX-lost WHO grade 3 or 4 astrocytomas occurred in donors. The table came from immunoSEQ multiplex PCR; TCRdb's copy has only in-frame clones and leaves some out. This repertoire shows under 35,000 clones, about 70% found once; its top ten account for approximately 8%. Sequenced here: PBMCs, sampled from a glioma patient whose treatment included an IDH1 peptide vaccine. This sequence was found in a man aged 50 to 59 with glioma. The chain uses TRBV5-6 and TRBJ2-7; possibly TRBD1 for D (6 bases). The CDR3 DNA reads TGTGCCAGCAGCTTGCGACAGGATTACGAGCAGTACTTC. It codes for CASSLRQDYEQYF.